This T cell receptor beta chain was observed in a study of blood T cell repertoires in COVID-19. Whole-study context: There were acute and convalescent COVID-19 samples, and they came from the United States, Italy and Spain. PBMCs, B-cell-depleted T cells, or T cells were the source of the cDNA or gDNA that made up the material.

Sequencing was performed with immunoSEQ multiplex PCR; in TCRdb, only in-frame clones are kept and a portion is missing. The sample contains around 70,000 clones, around 87% of which appear only once. With 5 bases clipped from V and 4 bases from J, the junction kept 8 bases outside the gene matches. Germline CDR1 LGHNT, CDR2 FRNRAP. The CDR3 sequence is 15 residues long. This TCR came from a human donor in a cohort sampled during active COVID-19. This chain links TRBV12-5 with TRBJ1-2; 9 bases are a match to TRBD1. The specimen sequenced was peripheral blood. CDR3 region: CASGPGQGIIYGYTF. DNA of the CDR3: TGTGCTAGTGGTCCAGGACAGGGGATAATCTATGGCTACACCTTC.